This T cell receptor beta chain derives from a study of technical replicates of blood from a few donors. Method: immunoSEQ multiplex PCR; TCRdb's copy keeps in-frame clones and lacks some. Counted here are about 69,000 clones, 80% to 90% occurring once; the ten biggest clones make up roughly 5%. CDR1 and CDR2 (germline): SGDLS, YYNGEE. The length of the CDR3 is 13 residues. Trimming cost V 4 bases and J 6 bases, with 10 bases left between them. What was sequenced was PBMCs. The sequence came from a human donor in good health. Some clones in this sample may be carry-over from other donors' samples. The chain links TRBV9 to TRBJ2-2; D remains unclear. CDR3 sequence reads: CASSTIPPGELFF. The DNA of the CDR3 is TGTGCCAGCAGCACAATTCCCCCCGGGGAGCTGTTTTTT.